This T cell receptor (beta chain) was found in a study of CXCR3-negative and CXCR3-positive naive CD8 T cells. Turning to the study itself: A total of around 140 million TRB reads was generated, with about 1.5 +/- 0.3 million per library.

Carrying UMI labels, the TRB cDNA libraries were prepared through 5' RACE. TCRdb reprocessed the 5' RACE reads and keeps a single row for each CDR3 protein, giving no DNA. The sample spans around 52,000 distinct CDR3 sequences; the ten largest clones claim 20% to 25%. Sorting was done in triplicate for each CD8+ T cell subset (around 300,000 cells each). Study-level results: Naive subsets were similarly diverse, while memory CD8+ repertoires were much less diverse. Comparison of naive CXCR3-negative and CXCR3-positive cells revealed similar TRBV-TRBJ usage, while memory cells differed.

Germline CDR1 reads MDHEN; CDR2 reads SYDVKM. The CDR3 runs 15 residues. Note on this clonotype: Its antigen is unknown.

The origin of this receptor is a human donor in good health. Some clones in this sample may be carry-over from other donors' samples. The sample taken for sequencing was memory CD8+ T cells from blood. The gene calls are TRBV28 and TRBJ2-1; the TCRdb call, TRBD1, lacks DNA for checking. CDR3 residues: CASSLGERNYNEQFF. The full variable domain, rest sourced from reference TRBV28 and TRBJ2-1, is DVKVTQSSRYLVKRTGEKVFLECVQDMDHENMFWYRQDPGLGLRLIYFSYDVKMKEKGDIPEGYSVSREKKERFSLILESASTNQTSMYLCASSLGERNYNEQFFGPGTRLTVL.